The source of this TCR beta chain is a study of molecular identifiers for immune sequencing clone quantification. Study-level points and caveats: Clones carrying above 20 RNA copies accounted for over 98% of effector molecules, under 1% in naive cells.

Libraries for naive CD8 T cells, which were made from about 20,000 to 1,000,000 sorted cells, drew on 10%, 30% or 50% of the RNA. Naive CD8 T cells, phenotype CD8+CD4-CCR7+CD45RA+, were sorted. Comments on this clonotype: Antigen unknown.

As previously described, bulk TCR libraries were made using listed TCR primers. TCRdb called the PCR reads again in MiXCR, with one record for every CDR3 protein. The repertoire holds 600,000 to 650,000 distinct CDR3 sequences, with about 20% as singletons. The origin of this receptor is a human donor in good health. Some libraries in this study had Jurkat cell RNA spiked in. The material sequenced was naive CD8+ T cells from blood, with Jurkat cell RNA spiked in. Subset specified: FACS-sorted CD8+CD4-CCR7+CD45RA+ naive T cells.

Written as DNA, the CDR3 is TGCGCCAGCAGCCGAGCTTACTCCTCCTACGAGCAGTACTTC. Translating it yields CASSRAYSSYEQYF. This chain links TRBV4-3 with TRBJ2-7; no clear D. CDR1 is LGHNA, CDR2 YSLEER, per germline. V was shortened by 4 bases and J by 0 bases, with 10 bases between the two germline ends. The length of the CDR3 is 14 residues.